The entry below gives a single TCR beta chain sequence along with its context. The V and J ends lost 5 bases and 6 bases respectively, with 14 bases between them. Germline V CDR1 and CDR2: WNHNN, SYGVQD (reference sequence). The CDR3 spans 13 residues. This sample was included in a study of T cells in Graves' hyperthyroidism and ophthalmopathy. Amplified TCR beta CDR3 regions came from RNA transcripts. An initial round of RT-PCR targeting the TCR CDR3 relied on the HTBI primer set. MiXCR, run by TCRdb on the multiplex PCR reads, gives a single entry per CDR3 protein. The table lists about 480,000 distinct CDR3 sequences, around 14% of them singletons.

The sequence was collected from a woman younger than 35 with Graves' hyperthyroidism. The source material was blood. The chain links TRBV10-1 to TRBJ2-7; D possibly corresponds to TRBD1 (6 bases). CDR3: CASSRTVGSEQYV. In DNA form, the CDR3 reads TGCGCCAGCAGTCGGACAGTCGGTAGCGAGCAGTACGTC.